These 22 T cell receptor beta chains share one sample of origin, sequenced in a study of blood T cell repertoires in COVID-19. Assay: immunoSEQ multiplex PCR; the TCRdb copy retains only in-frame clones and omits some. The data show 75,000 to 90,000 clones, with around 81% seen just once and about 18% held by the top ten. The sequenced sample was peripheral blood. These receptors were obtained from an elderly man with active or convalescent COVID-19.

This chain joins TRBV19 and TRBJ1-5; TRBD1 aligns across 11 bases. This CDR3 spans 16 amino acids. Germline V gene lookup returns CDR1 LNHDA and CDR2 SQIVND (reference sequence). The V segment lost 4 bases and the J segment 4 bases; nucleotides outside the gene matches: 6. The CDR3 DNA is TGTGCCAGTAGTAGGACAGGGGGCTATGATAATCAGCCCCAGCATTTT. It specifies CASSRTGGYDNQPQHF.

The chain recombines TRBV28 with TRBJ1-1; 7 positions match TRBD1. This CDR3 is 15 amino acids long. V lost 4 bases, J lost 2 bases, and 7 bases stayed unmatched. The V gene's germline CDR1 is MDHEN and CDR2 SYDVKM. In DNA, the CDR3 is TGTGCCAGCAGTTCCGCCGGGACAGTTAACACTGAAGCTTTCTTT. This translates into CASSSAGTVNTEAFF.

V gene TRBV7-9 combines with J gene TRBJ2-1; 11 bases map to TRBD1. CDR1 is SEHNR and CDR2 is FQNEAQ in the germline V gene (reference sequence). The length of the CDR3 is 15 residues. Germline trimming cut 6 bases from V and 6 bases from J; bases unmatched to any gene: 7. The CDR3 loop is CASSIVGTGGNEQFF. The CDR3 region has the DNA TGTGCCAGCAGTATAGTCGGGACAGGGGGCAATGAGCAGTTCTTC.

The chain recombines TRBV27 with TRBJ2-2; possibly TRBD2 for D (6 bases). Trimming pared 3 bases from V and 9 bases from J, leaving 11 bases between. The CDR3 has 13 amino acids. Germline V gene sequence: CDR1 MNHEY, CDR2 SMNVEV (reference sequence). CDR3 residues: CASSFRDSRELFF. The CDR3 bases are TGTGCCAGCAGTTTCAGGGACTCTAGGGAGCTGTTTTTT.

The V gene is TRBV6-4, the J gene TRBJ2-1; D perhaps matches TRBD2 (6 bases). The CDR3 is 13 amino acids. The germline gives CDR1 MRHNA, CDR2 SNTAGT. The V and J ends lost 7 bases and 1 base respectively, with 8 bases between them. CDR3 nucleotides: TGTGCCAGCATGGGAGGTTCCTACAATGAGCAGTTCTTC. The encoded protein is CASMGGSYNEQFF.

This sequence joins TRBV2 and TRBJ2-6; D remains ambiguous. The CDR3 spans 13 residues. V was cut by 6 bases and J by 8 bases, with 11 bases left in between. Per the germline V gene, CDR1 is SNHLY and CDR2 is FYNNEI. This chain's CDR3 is CASSQEQSNVLTF. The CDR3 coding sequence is TGTGCCAGCAGCCAGGAACAGTCCAACGTCCTGACTTTC.

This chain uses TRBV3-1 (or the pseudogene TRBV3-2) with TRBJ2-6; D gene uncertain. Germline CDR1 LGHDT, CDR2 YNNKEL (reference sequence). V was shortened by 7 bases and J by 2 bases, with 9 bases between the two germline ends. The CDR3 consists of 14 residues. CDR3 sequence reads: CASTNSAGANVLTF. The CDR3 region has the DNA TGTGCCAGCACCAACAGTGCTGGGGCCAACGTCCTGACTTTC.

The CDR3 bases are TGTGCCAGTAGTGATGGACAGATCTATAATTCACCCCTCCACTTT. Encoded protein: CASSDGQIYNSPLHF. This chain uses TRBV19 with TRBJ1-6; D might be TRBD1 (6 bases). Germline CDR1 reads LNHDA; CDR2 reads SQIVND (reference sequence). V was clipped by 5 bases and J by 3 bases, with 11 bases between them. This CDR3 region has 15 residues.

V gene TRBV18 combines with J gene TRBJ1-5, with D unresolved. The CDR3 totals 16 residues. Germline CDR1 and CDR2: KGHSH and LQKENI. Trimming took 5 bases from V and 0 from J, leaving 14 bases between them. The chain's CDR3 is CASSDSRGYSNQPQHF. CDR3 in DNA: TGTGCCAGCTCAGATAGCCGTGGTTATAGCAATCAGCCCCAGCATTTT.

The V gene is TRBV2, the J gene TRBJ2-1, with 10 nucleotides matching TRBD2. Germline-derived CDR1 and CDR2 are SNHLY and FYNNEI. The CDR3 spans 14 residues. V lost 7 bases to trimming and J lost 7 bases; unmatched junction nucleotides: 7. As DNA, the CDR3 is TGTGCCAGCATGTATGGACTAGCGGATAATGAGCAGTTCTTC. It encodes CASMYGLADNEQFF.

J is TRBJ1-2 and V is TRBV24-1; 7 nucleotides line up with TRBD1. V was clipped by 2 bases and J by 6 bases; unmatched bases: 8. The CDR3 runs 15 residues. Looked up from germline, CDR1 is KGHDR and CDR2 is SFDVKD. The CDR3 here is CATSDSRTGRHGYTF. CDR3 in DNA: TGTGCCACCAGTGATTCTCGGACAGGACGGCATGGCTACACCTTC.

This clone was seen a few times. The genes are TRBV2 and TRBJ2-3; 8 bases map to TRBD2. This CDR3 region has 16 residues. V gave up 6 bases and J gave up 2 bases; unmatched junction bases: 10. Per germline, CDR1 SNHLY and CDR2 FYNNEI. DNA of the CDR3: TGTGCCAGCAGCCGGAGCGGGGGCCCCCTCACAGATACGCAGTATTTT. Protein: CASSRSGGPLTDTQYF.

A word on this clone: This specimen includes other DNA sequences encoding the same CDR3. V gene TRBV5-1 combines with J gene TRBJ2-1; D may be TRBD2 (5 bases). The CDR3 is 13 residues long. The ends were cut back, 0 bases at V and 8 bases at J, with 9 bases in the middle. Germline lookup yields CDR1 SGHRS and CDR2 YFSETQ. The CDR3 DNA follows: TGCGCCAGCAGCTTGGCGGGGAGCGATGAGCAGTTCTTC. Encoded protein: CASSLAGSDEQFF.

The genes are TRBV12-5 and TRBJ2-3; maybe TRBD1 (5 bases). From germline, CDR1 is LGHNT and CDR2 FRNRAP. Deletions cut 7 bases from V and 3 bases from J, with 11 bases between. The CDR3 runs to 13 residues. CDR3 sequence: CASVFAGTDTQYF. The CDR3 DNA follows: TGTGCTAGTGTATTCGCAGGGACAGATACGCAGTATTTT.

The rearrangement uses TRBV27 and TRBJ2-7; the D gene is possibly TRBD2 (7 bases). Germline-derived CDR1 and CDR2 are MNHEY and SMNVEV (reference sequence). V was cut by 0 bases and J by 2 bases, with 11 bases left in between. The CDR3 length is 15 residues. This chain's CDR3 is CASSLSTGRAYEQYV. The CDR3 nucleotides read TGTGCCAGCAGTTTATCAACAGGGAGGGCCTACGAGCAGTACGTC.

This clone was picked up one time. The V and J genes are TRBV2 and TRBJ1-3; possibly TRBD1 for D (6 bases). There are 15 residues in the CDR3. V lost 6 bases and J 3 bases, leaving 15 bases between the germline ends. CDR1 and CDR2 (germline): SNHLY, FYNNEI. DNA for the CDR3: TGTGCCAGCAGGGAAAAGACAGGAAGTGGAAACACCATATATTTT. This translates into CASREKTGSGNTIYF.

CDR3 DNA sequence: TGTGCCAGTAGTATCAACTCTGGGGCCAACGTCCTGACTTTC. Its translation: CASSINSGANVLTF. This chain connects TRBV19 to TRBJ2-6; D call uncertain. CDR3 size: 14 residues. CDR1 and CDR2 from the germline V gene are LNHDA and SQIVND (reference sequence). V was trimmed by 3 bases and J by 0 bases, leaving 3 bases between them.

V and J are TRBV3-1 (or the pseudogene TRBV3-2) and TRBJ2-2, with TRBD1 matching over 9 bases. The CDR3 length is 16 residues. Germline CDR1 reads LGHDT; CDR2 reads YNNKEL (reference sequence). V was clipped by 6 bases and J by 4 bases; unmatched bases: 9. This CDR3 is CASRPTGGWGTGELFF. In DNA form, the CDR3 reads TGTGCCAGCAGACCTACAGGGGGCTGGGGCACCGGGGAGCTGTTTTTT.

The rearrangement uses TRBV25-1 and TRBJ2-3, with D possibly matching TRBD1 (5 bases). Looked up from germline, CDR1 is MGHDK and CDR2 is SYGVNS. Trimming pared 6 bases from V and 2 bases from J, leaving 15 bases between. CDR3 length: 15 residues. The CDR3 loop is CASSRLDTNTDTQYF. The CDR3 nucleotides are TGTGCCAGCAGCCGGTTGGACACCAACACAGATACGCAGTATTTT.

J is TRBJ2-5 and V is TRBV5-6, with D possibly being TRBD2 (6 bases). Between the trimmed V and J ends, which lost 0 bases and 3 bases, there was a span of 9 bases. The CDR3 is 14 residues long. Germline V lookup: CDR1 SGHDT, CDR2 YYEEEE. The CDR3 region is CASSLGLVKETQYF. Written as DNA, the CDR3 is TGTGCCAGCAGCTTGGGACTAGTAAAAGAGACCCAGTACTTC.

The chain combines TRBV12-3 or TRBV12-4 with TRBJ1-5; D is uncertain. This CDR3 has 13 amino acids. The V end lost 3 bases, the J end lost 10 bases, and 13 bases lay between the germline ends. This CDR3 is CASSFTSDGPQHF. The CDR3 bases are TGTGCCAGCAGTTTTACAAGCGATGGTCCCCAGCATTTT.

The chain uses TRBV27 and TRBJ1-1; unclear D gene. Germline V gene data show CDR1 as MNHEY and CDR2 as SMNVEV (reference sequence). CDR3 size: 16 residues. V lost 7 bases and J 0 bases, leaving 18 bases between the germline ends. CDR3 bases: TGTGCCAGCACCCACATGGGTAGCCGGGTGAACACTGAAGCTTTCTTT. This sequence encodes CASTHMGSRVNTEAFF.